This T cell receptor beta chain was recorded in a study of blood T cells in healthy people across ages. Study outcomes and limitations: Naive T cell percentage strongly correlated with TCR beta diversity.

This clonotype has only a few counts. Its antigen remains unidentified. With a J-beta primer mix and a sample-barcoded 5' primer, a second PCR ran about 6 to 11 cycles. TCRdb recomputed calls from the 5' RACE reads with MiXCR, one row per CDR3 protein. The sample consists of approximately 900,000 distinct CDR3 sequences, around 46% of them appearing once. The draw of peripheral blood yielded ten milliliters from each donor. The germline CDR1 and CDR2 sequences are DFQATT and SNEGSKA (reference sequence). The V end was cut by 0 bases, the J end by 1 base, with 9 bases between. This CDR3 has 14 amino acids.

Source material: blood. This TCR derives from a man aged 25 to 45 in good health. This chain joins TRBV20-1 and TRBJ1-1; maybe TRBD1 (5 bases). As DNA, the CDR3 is TGCAGTGCTAGAGATCCCAGGGCGAACACTGAAGCTTTCTTT. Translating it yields CSARDPRANTEAFF.